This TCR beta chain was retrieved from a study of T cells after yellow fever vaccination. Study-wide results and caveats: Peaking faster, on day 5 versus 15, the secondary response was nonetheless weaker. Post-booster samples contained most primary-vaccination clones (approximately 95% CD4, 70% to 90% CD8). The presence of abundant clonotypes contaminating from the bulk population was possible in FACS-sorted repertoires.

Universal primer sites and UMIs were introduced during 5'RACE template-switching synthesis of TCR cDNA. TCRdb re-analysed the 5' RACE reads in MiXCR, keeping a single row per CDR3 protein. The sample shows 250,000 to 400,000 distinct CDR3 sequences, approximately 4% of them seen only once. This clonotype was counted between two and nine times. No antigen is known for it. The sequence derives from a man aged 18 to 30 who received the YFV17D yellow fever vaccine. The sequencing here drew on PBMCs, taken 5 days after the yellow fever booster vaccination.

CDR3 amino acids: CASSLVGQGASGGELFF. The CDR3 nucleotides are TGCGCCAGCAGCTTGGTTGGACAGGGGGCGAGTGGCGGGGAGCTGTTTTTT. The rearrangement links TRBV5-1 to TRBJ2-2; 11 positions agree with TRBD1. The germline V gene has CDR1 SGHRS and CDR2 YFSETQ. Trimming removed 0 bases from V and 7 bases from J; junction bases left unmatched: 8. The CDR3 has 17 residues.